This T cell receptor (beta chain) was obtained from a study of Tregs in tolerant kidney transplant recipients. Libraries were prepared by immunoSEQ multiplex PCR; TCRdb keeps only in-frame clonotypes and omits some of them. The data contain roughly 18,000 clones, about four fifths of them singletons. An overnight rest at 37°C with approximately 180 IU/ml IL-2 preceded regulatory T cell sorting from thawed PBMCs. The TCR comes from a human donor in good health. Sequenced input: Tregs from blood.

CDR3: CASSNFQGFNEQFF. CDR3 DNA sequence: TGTGCCAGCAGTAACTTCCAGGGCTTCAATGAGCAGTTCTTC. The chain uses TRBV27 and TRBJ2-1, with D possibly matching TRBD1 (5 bases). Germline-derived CDR1 and CDR2 are MNHEY and SMNVEV (reference sequence). V lost 5 bases, J lost 6 bases, and 14 bases lay in between. The CDR3 extends over 14 amino acids.